The present T cell receptor beta chain was sequenced within a study of T cell changes during pregnancy in multiple sclerosis. This clone has only one observation. Trimming took off 6 bases at V and 4 bases at J, with 21 bases between the two ends. The CDR3 length is 16 residues. CDR1 and CDR2 from the germline V gene are SGHDN and FVKESK. The table came from immunoSEQ multiplex PCR; TCRdb's copy has only in-frame clones and leaves some out. In the table there are roughly 120,000 clones, 80% to 95% of which are singletons. The chain employs TRBV14 and TRBJ1-2; D possibly corresponds to TRBD1 (5 bases). The source material was peripheral blood, sampled in the third trimester of pregnancy. This clonotype originated in a female donor with multiple sclerosis, enrolled in a pregnancy study. CDR3 sequence: CASSREATPRGYGYTF. Written as DNA, the CDR3 is TGTGCCAGCAGTCGGGAGGCAACTCCGAGGGGCTATGGCTACACCTTC.